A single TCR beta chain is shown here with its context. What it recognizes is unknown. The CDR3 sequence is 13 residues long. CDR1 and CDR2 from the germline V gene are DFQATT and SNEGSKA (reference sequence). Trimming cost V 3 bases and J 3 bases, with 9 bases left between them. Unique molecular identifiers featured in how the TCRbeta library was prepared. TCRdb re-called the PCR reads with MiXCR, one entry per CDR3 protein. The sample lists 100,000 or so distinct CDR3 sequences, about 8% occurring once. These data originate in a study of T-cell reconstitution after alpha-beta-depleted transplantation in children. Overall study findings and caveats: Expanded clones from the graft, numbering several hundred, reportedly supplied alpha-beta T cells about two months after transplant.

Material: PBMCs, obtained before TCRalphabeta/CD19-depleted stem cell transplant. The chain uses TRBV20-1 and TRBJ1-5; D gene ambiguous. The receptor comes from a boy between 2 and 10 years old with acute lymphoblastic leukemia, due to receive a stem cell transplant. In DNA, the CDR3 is TGCAGTGCTAGTTCAGGAGACAATCAGCCCCAGCATTTT. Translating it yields CSASSGDNQPQHF.